This entry lists 9 T cell receptor beta chains sequenced from one sample in a study of shared clonotypes between healthy human individuals. Clones were read by immunoSEQ multiplex PCR, and TCRdb kept only the in-frame ones, dropping some. The sample holds roughly 480,000 clones, about 80% seen once. The sample was PBMCs. The origin of the receptors is a woman between 40 and 55 years old in good health. Some clones in this sample may be carry-over from other donors' samples.

The V and J genes are TRBV7-3 and TRBJ1-1; D is perhaps TRBD1 (6 bases). V shed 5 bases and J shed 3 bases, with 10 bases lying between them. There are 13 residues in the CDR3. Germline V gene lookup returns CDR1 SGHTA and CDR2 FQGTGA. The CDR3 sequence is CASSVNRDTEAFF. The CDR3, as DNA: TGTGCCAGCAGCGTCAACAGGGACACTGAAGCTTTCTTT.

V and J are TRBV11-1 and TRBJ2-7; no clear D gene. V lost 5 bases to trimming and J lost 5 bases, with 10 bases between them. CDR1 and CDR2 (germline): SGHAT, FQDESV (reference sequence). CDR3 length: 12 residues. This chain's CDR3 is CASSHVGHEQYF. The CDR3 DNA follows: TGTGCCAGCAGCCATGTGGGCCACGAGCAGTACTTC.

This chain connects TRBV10-3 to TRBJ2-1; TRBD2 agrees at 13 bases. The length of the CDR3 is 13 residues. Germline V gene sequence: CDR1 ENHRY, CDR2 SYGVKD. V gave up 7 bases and J gave up 8 bases; unmatched junction bases: 2. The CDR3 DNA sequence: TGTGCCATCACCGGACTAGCGGGAGATGAGCAGTTCTTC. Translating it yields CAITGLAGDEQFF.

This clone was picked up many times. The V gene is TRBV29-1, the J gene TRBJ1-5, with 7 positions matching TRBD1. With 6 bases clipped from V and 1 base from J, the junction kept 6 bases outside the gene matches. Germline V gene data show CDR1 as SQVTM and CDR2 as ANQGSEA. The CDR3 covers 14 residues. CDR3 nucleotides: TGCAGCGTAGCGACAGGGACAAGCAATCAGCCCCAGCATTTT. Its protein is CSVATGTSNQPQHF.

The CDR3 reads CASSYSLGGKLFF. Here the CDR3 DNA reads TGTGCCAGCAGTTATTCCCTGGGGGGAAAACTGTTTTTT. V usage is TRBV6-5 and J usage is TRBJ1-4; possible D gene TRBD1, 5 bases. The V end was cut by 3 bases, the J end by 10 bases, with 12 bases between. The CDR3 loop spans 13 amino acids. Germline assignment: CDR1 MNHEY and CDR2 SVGAGI.

The chain is built from TRBV5-4 and TRBJ2-5, with D perhaps matching TRBD1 or TRBD2 (5 bases each). CDR1 is SGHNT and CDR2 is YYREEE in the germline V gene (reference sequence). Trimming removed 2 bases at V and 4 bases at J, with 12 bases between. CDR3 length: 14 amino acids. The CDR3 here is CASSFWGWGETQYF. CDR3 sequence (DNA): TGTGCCAGCAGCTTTTGGGGGTGGGGAGAGACCCAGTACTTC. Full variable domain (rest looked up from reference TRBV5-4 and TRBJ2-5): ETGVTQSPTHLIKTRGQQVTLRCSSQSGHNTVSWYQQALGQGPQFIFQYYREEENGRGNFPPRFSGLQFPNYSSELNVNALELDDSALYLCASSFWGWGETQYFGPGTRLLVL.

Worth noting for this clone: The same CDR3 can be traced to other DNA sequences in this sample. The V gene is TRBV18, the J gene TRBJ2-2; TRBD2 matches 12 bases. CDR1 KGHSH and CDR2 LQKENI come from the germline V gene. The length of the CDR3 is 16 residues. V shed 0 bases and J 5 bases; nucleotides not matched to a gene: 1. CDR3 residues: CASSPPLAGGTGELFF. Written as DNA, the CDR3 is TGTGCCAGCTCACCACCCCTAGCGGGAGGGACCGGGGAGCTGTTTTTT.

V gene TRBV5-1 combines with J gene TRBJ1-2; 7 nucleotides match TRBD1. The CDR3 runs to 16 residues. The V and J ends lost 5 bases and 2 bases, in that order; junction bases with no gene match: 12. Per the germline V gene, CDR1 is SGHRS and CDR2 is YFSETQ. CDR3 coding DNA: TGCGCCAGCAGTTTTGTACTACAGGGGACAAACTATGGCTACACCTTC. Protein product: CASSFVLQGTNYGYTF.

The J gene is TRBJ2-5, the V gene TRBV2, with 7 bases fitting TRBD1. This CDR3 spans 14 amino acids. The ends lost 7 bases at V and 1 base at J; junction bases unmatched: 6. CDR1 and CDR2 (germline): SNHLY, FYNNEI. CDR3: CASTLDRAQETQYF. CDR3 bases: TGTGCCAGCACCTTAGACAGGGCCCAAGAGACCCAGTACTTC.